The entry below gives a single TCR beta chain sequence along with its context. No antigen is known for it. Repertoires were generated with immunoSEQ multiplex PCR, while TCRdb's copy carries only in-frame clones and drops some. The profile shows roughly 150,000 clones, 80% to 90% of them singletons. This sample is drawn from a study of T cell responses to AZD1222 COVID-19 vaccine. The V end was cut by 1 base, the J end by 5 bases, with 17 bases between. Per the germline V gene, CDR1 is SGHAT and CDR2 is FQNNGV. The CDR3 sequence is 16 residues long. Points from the study as a whole: Spike-wide vaccine-associated CD4 TCRs dominated at 160-218 and 743-854.

V usage is TRBV11-2 and J usage is TRBJ1-1; possibly TRBD1 for D (5 bases). Sample: peripheral blood, taken on day 0 of AZD1222 vaccination. The sequence was obtained from an adult in good health. CDR3 amino acids: CASSLGPGWGYTEAFF. CDR3 nucleotides: TGTGCCAGCAGCTTAGGACCAGGGTGGGGATATACTGAAGCTTTCTTT.